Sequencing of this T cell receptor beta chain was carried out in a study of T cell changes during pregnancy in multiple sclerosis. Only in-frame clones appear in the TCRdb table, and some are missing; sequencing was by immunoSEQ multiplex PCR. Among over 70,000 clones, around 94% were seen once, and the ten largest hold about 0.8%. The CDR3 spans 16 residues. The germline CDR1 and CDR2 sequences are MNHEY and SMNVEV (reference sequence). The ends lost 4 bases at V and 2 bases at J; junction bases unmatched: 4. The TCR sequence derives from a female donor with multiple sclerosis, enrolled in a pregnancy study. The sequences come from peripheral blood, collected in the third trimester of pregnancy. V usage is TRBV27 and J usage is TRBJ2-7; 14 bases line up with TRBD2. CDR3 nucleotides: TGTGCCAGCAGTTCCATGACTAGCGGGAGGGCCTACGAGCAGTACTTC. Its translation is CASSSMTSGRAYEQYF.